These 32 T cell receptor beta chains came from one sample sequenced in a study of T cell repertoires in cytomegalovirus infection. These receptors have no identified antigens. TCRdb re-derived calls from the reads in MiXCR, one entry per CDR3 protein. Of about 700,000 distinct CDR3 sequences in the sample, around a third were seen once. Here the sequenced sample was cultured PBMCs, taken from culture after CMV antigen stimulation. These receptors originate from a human donor in good health (CMV status not recorded). Some clones in this sample may be carry-over from other donors' samples.

This sequence joins TRBV7-2 and TRBJ2-7, with D unclear. CDR1 is SGHTA, CDR2 FQGNSA, per germline. The CDR3 spans 13 residues. The V gene lost 2 bases and the J gene lost 0 bases, with 5 bases spanning the gap. The CDR3 nucleotides read TGTGCCAGCAGCTTACCATACTCCTACGAGCAGTACTTC. As protein: CASSLPYSYEQYF.

There are a few counts of this clonotype. The genes are TRBV7-9 and TRBJ1-1; D gene unclear. The CDR3 sequence is 16 residues long. Germline CDR1 reads SEHNR; CDR2 reads FQNEAQ (reference sequence). Between the trimmed V and J ends, which lost 8 bases and 0 bases, there was a span of 19 bases. As DNA, the CDR3 is TGTGCCAGCCGATCCTCACTGAGGCAGATGAACACTGAAGCTTTCTTT. Translating it yields CASRSSLRQMNTEAFF.

The rearrangement links TRBV7-2 to TRBJ2-2; 8 nucleotides line up with TRBD2. Germline V CDR1 and CDR2: SGHTA, FQGNSA. CDR3 length: 14 amino acids. The trim removed 10 bases at V and 5 bases at J, leaving 9 bases unmatched. This CDR3 is CANSRGLVTGELFF. The DNA of the CDR3 is TGTGCCAACAGTAGGGGACTAGTAACCGGGGAGCTGTTTTTT.

V and J are TRBV5-4 and TRBJ2-5; possible D gene TRBD2, 6 bases. In germline, CDR1 is SGHNT, CDR2 YYREEE (reference sequence). V lost 1 base, J lost 3 bases, and 13 bases lay in between. This CDR3 has 15 residues. The CDR3 DNA reads TGTGCCAGCAGCTTGCCGTCTAGCGTTAAAGAGACCCAGTACTTC. As protein: CASSLPSSVKETQYF.

The genes are TRBV4-3 and TRBJ2-7, with D perhaps matching TRBD1 (5 bases). The CDR3 spans 14 residues. Per the germline V gene, CDR1 is LGHNA and CDR2 is YSLEER. V was shortened by 3 bases and J by 4 bases, with 13 bases between the two germline ends. The CDR3: CASSQVKGRYEQYF. Here the CDR3 DNA reads TGCGCCAGCAGCCAGGTGAAGGGGCGTTACGAGCAGTACTTC.

This clonotype was picked up a small number of times. The chain employs TRBV7-9 and TRBJ2-1; D is ambiguous. The CDR3 runs 13 residues. Trimming shortened V by 3 bases and J by 12 bases, and 15 bases separated the two germline ends. Germline V gives CDR1 SEHNR, CDR2 FQNEAQ (reference sequence). CDR3 coding DNA: TGTGCCAGCAGCTTGACGACACATCAGTGGCAGTTCTTC. Protein product: CASSLTTHQWQFF.

This clonotype was seen more than once but under ten times. This chain joins TRBV7-2 and TRBJ1-1; D remains unclear. The CDR3 contains 13 residues. Germline CDR1 SGHTA, CDR2 FQGNSA. Trimming cost V 5 bases and J 6 bases, with 13 bases left between them. DNA of the CDR3: TGTGCCAGCAGCGCAGAGGTTGACGCTGAAGCTTTCTTT. It is translated as CASSAEVDAEAFF. The full variable domain, rest sourced from reference TRBV7-2 and TRBJ1-1, is GAGVSQSPSNKVTEKGKDVELRCDPISGHTALYWYRQSLGQGLEFLIYFQGNSAPDKSGLPSDRFSAERTGGSVSTLTIQRTQQEDSAVYLCASSAEVDAEAFFGQGTRLTVV.

The rearrangement links TRBV7-9 to TRBJ1-5, with a tentative D call TRBD1 (5 bases). Trimming stripped 2 bases from V and 0 bases from J, with 11 bases between. Germline CDR1 SEHNR, CDR2 FQNEAQ (reference sequence). The CDR3 runs to 16 residues. Written as DNA, the CDR3 is TGTGCCAGCAGCTTATGGTCCAGGGATAGCAATCAGCCCCAGCATTTT. Translated, it gives CASSLWSRDSNQPQHF.

This chain connects TRBV6-2 or TRBV6-3 to TRBJ2-3; D is undetermined. The CDR3 is 12 amino acids. Germline CDR1 reads MNHEY; CDR2 reads SVGEGT. The germline V and J ends were trimmed by 2 bases and 5 bases, with 5 bases remaining between them. This chain's CDR3 is CASSYVRDTQYF. CDR3 nucleotides: TGTGCCAGCAGTTACGTCCGAGATACGCAGTATTTT.

In its sample, this clonotype was seen once. The rearrangement links TRBV6-5 to TRBJ1-6; perhaps TRBD1 as D (5 bases). From germline, CDR1 is MNHEY and CDR2 SVGAGI. Trimming stripped 7 bases from V and 7 bases from J, with 11 bases between. This CDR3 is 13 amino acids long. The CDR3: CASNRGMNSPLHF. The CDR3 nucleotides are TGTGCCAGCAATCGGGGGATGAATTCACCCCTCCACTTT.

In this sample, this clonotype turned up a few times. The chain links TRBV19 to TRBJ2-1; weak D call: TRBD2 (6 bases). Germline assignment: CDR1 LNHDA and CDR2 SQIVND (reference sequence). This CDR3 comprises 13 residues. Trimming removed 3 bases at V and 10 bases at J, with 13 bases between. CDR3 DNA sequence: TGTGCCAGTAGTATTTCGAACCTAGCGGAGCAGTTCTTC. Its translation: CASSISNLAEQFF.

This clonotype appeared a few times. J is TRBJ1-3 and V is TRBV4-1, with a weak D call TRBD1 (6 bases). Germline lookup yields CDR1 MGHRA and CDR2 YSYEKL. V was cut by 2 bases and J by 2 bases, with 10 bases left in between. This CDR3 contains 15 residues. CDR3 sequence reads: CASSQQDRAGNTIYF. CDR3 DNA sequence: TGCGCCAGCAGCCAACAGGACAGAGCTGGAAACACCATATATTTT.

This clonotype came up a few times. The chain carries TRBV10-2 and TRBJ2-1; D is unresolved. Germline V gene sequence: CDR1 WSHSY, CDR2 SAAADI. There are 12 residues in the CDR3. The V end was cut by 5 bases, the J end by 9 bases, with 11 bases between. CDR3: CASSPRIGEQFF. The CDR3 DNA reads as TGCGCCAGCAGTCCTCGGATAGGTGAGCAGTTCTTC.

This clonotype showed up just a few times. The V gene is TRBV12-3 or TRBV12-4, the J gene TRBJ1-6; D is perhaps TRBD1 (6 bases). The ends were cut back, 4 bases at V and 6 bases at J, with 13 bases in the middle. The length of the CDR3 is 15 residues. DNA of the CDR3: TGTGCCAGCAGTTCCATGGACAGAGCTAATTCACCCCTCCACTTT. Translation: CASSSMDRANSPLHF.

This clonotype came up many times. One junction end does not reproduce the germline sequence, and a read error may be involved. J is TRBJ2-7 and V is TRBV7-2; D might be TRBD1 or TRBD2, each matching 6 bases. The CDR3 totals 14 residues. Germline CDR1 reads SGHTA; CDR2 reads FQGNSA. The CDR3 loop is CASSPHRDSHEQYF. The CDR3 DNA follows: TGTGCCAGCAGCCCCCACAGGGACTCCCACGAGCAGTACTTC.

V and J are TRBV7-9 and TRBJ2-5; TRBD2 might be the D (7 bases). Germline CDR1 and CDR2: SEHNR and FQNEAQ (reference sequence). The ends were cut back, 2 bases at V and 5 bases at J, with 12 bases in the middle. The CDR3 has 14 amino acids. CDR3 nucleotides: TGTGCCAGCAGCTTAACAGGGCGGGGGGAGACCCAGTACTTC. Residues: CASSLTGRGETQYF.

CDR3 sequence: CSAKRSGRAQLEFF. CDR3 sequence (DNA): TGCAGTGCTAAACGTAGCGGGAGGGCCCAGCTGGAGTTCTTC. The rearrangement uses TRBV20-1 and TRBJ2-1; 11 positions agree with TRBD2. CDR3 size: 14 residues. V lost 4 bases, J lost 14 bases, and 13 bases stayed unmatched. Looked up from germline, CDR1 is DFQATT and CDR2 is SNEGSKA (reference sequence).

This clonotype was seen a single time. J is TRBJ1-2 and V is TRBV13; no clear D gene. V was shortened by 0 bases and J by 4 bases, with 9 bases between the two germline ends. The CDR3 covers 14 residues. Germline lookup yields CDR1 PRHDT and CDR2 FYEKMQ (reference sequence). In DNA form, the CDR3 reads TGTGCCAGCAGCTTAGGGGAGACGGTCTATGGCTACACCTTC. This codes for CASSLGETVYGYTF.

V is TRBV12-3 or TRBV12-4 and J is TRBJ2-2; either TRBD1 or TRBD2 may fit D (5 bases each). V was pared by 8 bases and J by 3 bases, with 19 bases between. This CDR3 has 16 amino acids. Here the CDR3 reads CASSPRGRADTGELFF. The CDR3, as DNA: TGTGCCAGCTCACCTCGGGGCAGGGCCGACACCGGGGAGCTGTTTTTT.

This clonotype has more than one count but fewer than ten. The chain has TRBV12-3 or TRBV12-4 and TRBJ1-5; D is perhaps TRBD1 (6 bases). Trimming stripped 4 bases from V and 6 bases from J, with 16 bases between. The CDR3 sequence is 15 residues long. In DNA form, the CDR3 reads TGTGCCAGCAGTTACGCCCTGGGGGGGCTTCAGCCCCAGCATTTT. Amino acids: CASSYALGGLQPQHF.

The V call is TRBV7-9, the J call TRBJ1-6; 9 bases line up with TRBD1. Germline CDR1 is SEHNR and CDR2 is FQNEAQ (reference sequence). The V and J ends lost 5 bases and 10 bases, in that order; junction bases with no gene match: 12. The CDR3 is 16 residues long. This CDR3 is CASSHYRDRDVSPLHF. The CDR3 bases are TGTGCCAGCAGCCATTACCGGGACAGGGATGTGTCACCCCTCCACTTT.

Ten or more counts support this clonotype. The chain's CDR3 is CASSFSRNTIYF. CDR3 sequence (DNA): TGTGCCAGCAGCTTTAGTAGAAACACCATATATTTT. The chain employs TRBV7-8 and TRBJ1-3; D ambiguous. In germline, CDR1 is SGHVS, CDR2 FQNEAQ. CDR3 size: 12 residues. V lost 3 bases and J 5 bases, leaving 5 bases between the germline ends. The full variable domain, with the rest looked up from reference TRBV7-8 and TRBJ1-3, is GAGVSQSPRYKVAKRGQDVALRCDPISGHVSLFWYQQALGQGPEFLTYFQNEAQLDKSGLPSDRFFAERPEGSVSTLKIQRTQQEDSAVYLCASSFSRNTIYFGEGSWLTVV.

At least ten counts were recorded for this clonotype. The V call is TRBV7-2, the J call TRBJ1-6; D unclear. Germline V gene lookup returns CDR1 SGHTA and CDR2 FQGNSA. CDR3 length: 12 amino acids. Trimming took 2 bases from V and 14 from J, leaving 10 bases between them. The CDR3 protein is CASSLYGQSLHF. CDR3 DNA: TGTGCCAGCAGCTTATACGGGCAATCCCTCCACTTT. Full variable domain (rest looked up from reference TRBV7-2 and TRBJ1-6): GAGVSQSPSNKVTEKGKDVELRCDPISGHTALYWYRQSLGQGLEFLIYFQGNSAPDKSGLPSDRFSAERTGGSVSTLTIQRTQQEDSAVYLCASSLYGQSLHFGNGTRLTVT.

This clonotype was counted a few times. The J gene is TRBJ2-3, the V gene TRBV7-2; 12 bases fit TRBD2. Trimming at V came to 3 bases and at J to 6 bases, leaving 10 bases not matched to a gene. Germline CDR1 is SGHTA and CDR2 is FQGNSA. This CDR3 comprises 17 residues. The CDR3 DNA reads TGTGCCAGCAGCTTGGGCTCTAGCGGGGGGGCAACGGATACGCAGTATTTT. Translated, it gives CASSLGSSGGATDTQYF. Full variable domain (missing parts from reference TRBV7-2 and TRBJ2-3): GAGVSQSPSNKVTEKGKDVELRCDPISGHTALYWYRQSLGQGLEFLIYFQGNSAPDKSGLPSDRFSAERTGGSVSTLTIQRTQQEDSAVYLCASSLGSSGGATDTQYFGPGTRLTVL.

This chain joins TRBV20-1 and TRBJ1-1, with 8 bases lining up with TRBD1. Germline-derived CDR1 and CDR2 are DFQATT and SNEGSKA (reference sequence). The CDR3 has 15 residues. Losses at the gene ends were 0 bases for V and 6 bases for J; bases not matched to a gene: 9. The CDR3 DNA is TGCAGTGCTAGAGATCGTAGGACAGGGTATTCTGAAGCTTTCTTT. Encoded protein: CSARDRRTGYSEAFF.

This clonotype was observed a few times. The rearrangement links TRBV11-3 to TRBJ2-1; D may correspond to TRBD1 or TRBD2 (5 bases each). Germline V gives CDR1 SGHNT, CDR2 YENEEA. V was clipped by 5 bases and J by 8 bases, with 13 bases between them. The CDR3 loop spans 13 amino acids. CDR3 protein: CASSRGGSDEQFF. The CDR3 DNA reads as TGTGCCAGCAGCCGGGGCGGGTCCGATGAGCAGTTCTTC.

This clonotype was picked up a small number of times. The chain couples TRBV24-1 to TRBJ1-5; D gene unclear. This CDR3 spans 14 amino acids. Germline V gives CDR1 KGHDR, CDR2 SFDVKD. V was cut by 4 bases and J by 2 bases, with 8 bases left in between. Here the CDR3 reads CATSDPGRNQPQHF. CDR3 sequence (DNA): TGTGCCACCAGTGACCCGGGCCGCAATCAGCCCCAGCATTTT.

V and J are TRBV7-3 and TRBJ2-7; 8 positions agree with TRBD1. The CDR3 is made up of 16 amino acids. With 2 bases clipped from V and 5 bases from J, the junction kept 11 bases outside the gene matches. The germline gives CDR1 SGHTA, CDR2 FQGTGA. CDR3: CASSLGRDRWLHEQYF. The CDR3 DNA is TGTGCCAGCAGCTTAGGGCGGGACAGGTGGCTCCACGAGCAGTACTTC.

This clonotype has more than one count but fewer than ten. The V call is TRBV7-9, the J call TRBJ2-3; D is unresolved. Per germline, CDR1 SEHNR and CDR2 FQNEAQ (reference sequence). The CDR3 consists of 16 residues. The V end lost 5 bases, the J end lost 8 bases, and 23 bases lay between the germline ends. The CDR3 sequence: CASSPWASSPHGTQYF. DNA of the CDR3: TGTGCCAGCAGCCCCTGGGCGAGTTCCCCCCACGGTACGCAGTATTTT.

The chain is built from TRBV4-1 and TRBJ1-5; the match to TRBD1 covers 8 bases. Looked up from germline, CDR1 is MGHRA and CDR2 is YSYEKL. The CDR3 has 15 amino acids. The trim removed 6 bases at V and 9 bases at J, leaving 13 bases unmatched. CDR3 sequence: CASRPNSQGAGPQHF. In DNA, the CDR3 is TGCGCCAGCAGACCTAATTCTCAGGGGGCCGGGCCCCAGCATTTT.

At least ten counts were recorded for this clonotype. This chain uses TRBV7-2 with TRBJ1-5; D is unclear. In germline, CDR1 is SGHTA, CDR2 FQGNSA. CDR3 size: 14 residues. V was cut by 5 bases and J by 5 bases, with 13 bases left in between. The CDR3 loop reads CASSEQDGYQPQHF. Written as DNA, the CDR3 is TGTGCCAGCAGCGAACAAGACGGATATCAGCCCCAGCATTTT.

V and J are TRBV10-3 and TRBJ1-6; D gene uncertain. The germline gives CDR1 ENHRY, CDR2 SYGVKD. The CDR3 extends over 16 amino acids. V lost 6 bases and J lost 8, with 20 bases in between. The CDR3 sequence: CAISPFIGSSYSPLHF. CDR3 nucleotide sequence: TGTGCCATCAGCCCTTTCATCGGGAGCTCGTATTCACCCCTCCACTTT.